The present T cell receptor (beta chain) was sequenced within a study of blood T cell repertoires in COVID-19. Across the whole study: The study drew acute and convalescent COVID-19 samples from the United States, Italy and Spain. T cells, B-cell-depleted T cells, or PBMCs provided the cDNA or gDNA that served as material.

Per germline, CDR1 SQVTM and CDR2 ANQGSEA. The length of the CDR3 is 15 residues. V lost 1 base, J lost 7 bases, and 9 bases stayed unmatched. This clone was recorded at least ten times. Per the study methods: Quantification of nucleated cells was approximated via reference gene primer amplification. Libraries were prepared by immunoSEQ multiplex PCR; TCRdb keeps only in-frame clonotypes and omits some of them. Clonal size and the V and J genes are those of that table, whereas D and trimming came from the DNA. The sample carries over 200,000 clones, roughly 80% recorded once. The chain carries TRBV29-1 and TRBJ2-1; 8 bases line up with TRBD2. Sequences were obtained from peripheral blood. The clonotype comes from a human donor in a cohort sampled during active COVID-19. CDR3 nucleotide sequence: TGCAGCGTTGAAGGGGCGGGAGGCAATGGTAATGAGCAGTTCTTC. Its protein is CSVEGAGGNGNEQFF.